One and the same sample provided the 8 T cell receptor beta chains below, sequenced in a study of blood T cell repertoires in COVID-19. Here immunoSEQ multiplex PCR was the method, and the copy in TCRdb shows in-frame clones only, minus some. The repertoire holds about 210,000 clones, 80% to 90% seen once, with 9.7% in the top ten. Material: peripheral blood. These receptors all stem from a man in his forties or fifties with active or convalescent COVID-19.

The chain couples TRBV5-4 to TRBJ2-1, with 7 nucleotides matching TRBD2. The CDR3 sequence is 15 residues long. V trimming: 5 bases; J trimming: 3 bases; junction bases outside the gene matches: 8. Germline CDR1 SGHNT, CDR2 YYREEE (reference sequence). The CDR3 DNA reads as TGTGCCAGCAGACCTACTAGCGTTAGCTACAATGAGCAGTTCTTC. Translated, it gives CASRPTSVSYNEQFF.

Here the CDR3 DNA reads TGCAGTGCTAGTCGGTTGAGCAATCAGCCCCAGCATTTT. This codes for CSASRLSNQPQHF. This chain connects TRBV20-1 to TRBJ1-5; no clear D. CDR1 and CDR2 (germline): DFQATT, SNEGSKA (reference sequence). This CDR3 comprises 13 residues. Trimming took 3 bases from V and 1 from J, leaving 7 bases between them.

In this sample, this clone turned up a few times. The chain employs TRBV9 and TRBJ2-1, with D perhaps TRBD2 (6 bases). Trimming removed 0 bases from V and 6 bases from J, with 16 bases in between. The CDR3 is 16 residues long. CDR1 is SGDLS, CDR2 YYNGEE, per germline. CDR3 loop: CASSVARLARGNEQFF. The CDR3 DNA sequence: TGTGCCAGCAGCGTAGCTCGGCTAGCGAGGGGCAATGAGCAGTTCTTC. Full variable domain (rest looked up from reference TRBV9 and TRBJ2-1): DSGVTQTPKHLITATGQRVTLRCSPRSGDLSVYWYQQSLDQGLQFLIQYYNGEERAKGNILERFSAQQFPDLHSELNLSSLELGDSALYFCASSVARLARGNEQFFGPGTRLTVL.

CDR3 loop: CASSRRPGDEQYF. The CDR3 bases are TGTGCCAGCAGTCGGCGGCCGGGAGACGAGCAGTACTTC. The chain carries TRBV6-5 and TRBJ2-7, with D perhaps matching TRBD2 (6 bases). Germline values: CDR1 MNHEY, CDR2 SVGAGI. This CDR3 is 13 amino acids long. Trimming removed 5 bases at V and 5 bases at J, with 13 bases between.

CDR3 region: CASSANRGVYGYTF. CDR3 sequence (DNA): TGTGCCAGCAGTGCAAACAGGGGAGTCTATGGCTACACCTTC. The genes are TRBV2 and TRBJ1-2; 7 positions match TRBD1. The V gene end was trimmed by 4 bases and the J gene end by 4 bases; junction bases not matched to a gene: 6. This CDR3 has 14 residues. In germline, CDR1 is SNHLY, CDR2 FYNNEI.

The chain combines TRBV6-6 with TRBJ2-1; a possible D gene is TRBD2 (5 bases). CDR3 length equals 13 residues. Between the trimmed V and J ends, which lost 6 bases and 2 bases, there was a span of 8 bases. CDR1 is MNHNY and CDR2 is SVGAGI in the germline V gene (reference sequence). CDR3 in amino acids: CASSRGPYNEQFF. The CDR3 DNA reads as TGTGCCAGCAGCCGCGGGCCCTACAATGAGCAGTTCTTC.

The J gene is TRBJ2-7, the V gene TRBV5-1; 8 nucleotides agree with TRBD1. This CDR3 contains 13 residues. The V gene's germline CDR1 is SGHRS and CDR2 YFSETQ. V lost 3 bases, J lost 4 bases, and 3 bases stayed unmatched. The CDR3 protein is CASSSDRVYEQYF. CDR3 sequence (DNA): TGCGCCAGCAGCTCGGACAGGGTTTACGAGCAGTACTTC. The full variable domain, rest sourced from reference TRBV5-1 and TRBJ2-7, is KAGVTQTPRYLIKTRGQQVTLSCSPISGHRSVSWYQQTPGQGLQFLFEYFSETQRNKGNFPGRFSGRQFSNSRSEMNVSTLELGDSALYLCASSSDRVYEQYFGPGTRLTVT.

The DNA of the CDR3 is TGTGCCAGCAGCCCCCCTCTAGCGACCCCCACAGATACGCAGTATTTT. This sequence encodes CASSPPLATPTDTQYF. The chain links TRBV13 to TRBJ2-3; D possibly corresponds to TRBD2 (6 bases). The germline V and J ends were trimmed by 5 bases and 2 bases, with 17 bases remaining between them. The CDR3 contains 16 residues. Germline CDR1 is PRHDT and CDR2 is FYEKMQ (reference sequence).